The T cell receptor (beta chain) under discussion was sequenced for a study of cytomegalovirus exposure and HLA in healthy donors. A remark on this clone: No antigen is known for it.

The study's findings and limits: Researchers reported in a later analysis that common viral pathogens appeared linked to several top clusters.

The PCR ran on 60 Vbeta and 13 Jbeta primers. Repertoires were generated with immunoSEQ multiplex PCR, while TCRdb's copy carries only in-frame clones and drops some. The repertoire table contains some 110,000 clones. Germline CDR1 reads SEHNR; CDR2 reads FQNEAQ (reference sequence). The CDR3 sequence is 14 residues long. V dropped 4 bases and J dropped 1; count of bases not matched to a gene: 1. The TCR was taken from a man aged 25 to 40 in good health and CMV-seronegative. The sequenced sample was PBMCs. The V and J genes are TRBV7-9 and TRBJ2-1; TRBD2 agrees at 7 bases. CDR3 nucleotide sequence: TGTGCCAGCAGCTCTAGCGGATCCTACAATGAGCAGTTCTTC. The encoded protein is CASSSSGSYNEQFF.